This T cell receptor (beta chain) was documented in a study of cytomegalovirus exposure and HLA in healthy donors. The wider study: HLA-typed donors contributed some 83 million unique TCRs, which were held in an early data release. Study conclusions and caveats: Earlier analysis yielded a pattern in which most TCR beta V segments were productive about 90% or about 30% of the time. Cytomegalovirus association was assigned to about 150 TCR beta chains. Later, an analysis showed that TCR beta chains associated with HLA were more clonally expanded than others that were equally common.

The PCR employed 60 Vbeta primers together with 13 Jbeta primers. Sequencing used immunoSEQ multiplex PCR; TCRdb keeps in-frame clones, though not all of them. The sample holds about 97,000 clones, 75% seen once. This clone is medium-sized by share. Its antigen is unidentified. The V gene lost 1 base and the J gene lost 1 base, with 9 bases spanning the gap. CDR3 length: 14 residues. Looked up from germline, CDR1 is SGHDT and CDR2 is YYEEEE. The rearrangement joins TRBV5-6 to TRBJ2-7; tentative D call: TRBD1 (6 bases). The sample consisted of PBMCs. The TCR sequence derives from a man aged 50-60 years in good health and CMV-seronegative. The CDR3 sequence is CASSLLGASYEQYF. Written as DNA, the CDR3 is TGTGCCAGCAGCTTGTTGGGGGCGTCCTACGAGCAGTACTTC.